A single sample gave rise to the 17 T cell receptor beta chains below, sequenced in a study of blood T cell repertoires in COVID-19. Here immunoSEQ multiplex PCR was the method, and the copy in TCRdb shows in-frame clones only, minus some. The table has approximately 240,000 clones, about 85% seen once. The sample was peripheral blood. Receptors were obtained from a man over 45 who had recovered from COVID-19.

Turning to this clone: Other DNA sequences in this specimen translate into the identical CDR3. This sequence joins TRBV7-2 and TRBJ2-7, with 7 bases matching TRBD1. The CDR3 runs 15 residues. From germline, CDR1 is SGHTA and CDR2 FQGNSA. The V and J ends lost 6 bases and 2 bases, in that order; junction bases with no gene match: 10. Here the CDR3 DNA reads TGTGCCAGCAGTTCCAGGGGGACGCAAGCCTACGAGCAGTACTTC. Amino acids: CASSSRGTQAYEQYF.

The chain is built from TRBV2 and TRBJ2-7; D gene uncertain. Germline V CDR1 and CDR2: SNHLY, FYNNEI. Trimming removed 1 base at V and 3 bases at J, with 4 bases between. The CDR3 covers 12 residues. The CDR3: CASSEERYEQYF. The CDR3 region has the DNA TGTGCCAGCAGTGAAGAGCGCTACGAGCAGTACTTC.

V usage is TRBV28 and J usage is TRBJ2-1; D remains ambiguous. CDR1 and CDR2 from the germline V gene are MDHEN and SYDVKM. Trimming removed 6 bases from V and 4 bases from J, with 10 bases in between. This CDR3 has 13 amino acids. In DNA, the CDR3 is TGTGCCAGCAGGGGCTCCCCTTACAATGAGCAGTTCTTC. It encodes CASRGSPYNEQFF.

The chain is built from TRBV5-6 and TRBJ1-5; 9 bases are a match to TRBD1. The CDR3 is 17 amino acids. Unmatched junction bases numbered 6, after V lost 1 base and J lost 1 base. From germline, CDR1 is SGHDT and CDR2 YYEEEE. In nucleotides, the CDR3 is TGTGCCAGCAGCTTGTCGACAGGGGGTTTCAGCAATCAGCCCCAGCATTTT. Translating gives CASSLSTGGFSNQPQHF.

This clone was seen only a few times. The chain is built from TRBV7-9 and TRBJ1-4, with TRBD1 matching 7 bases. The CDR3 length is 15 residues. The germline CDR1 and CDR2 sequences are SEHNR and FQNEAQ (reference sequence). The V gene end was trimmed by 5 bases and the J gene end by 3 bases; junction bases not matched to a gene: 6. CDR3 residues: CASSPGTVANEKLFF. The CDR3 DNA is TGTGCCAGCAGCCCTGGGACAGTTGCTAATGAAAAACTGTTTTTT.

The count of this clone is one. The J gene is TRBJ2-7, the V gene TRBV28; TRBD2 is a possible D gene (6 bases). Deletions cut 6 bases from V and 1 base from J, with 22 bases between. Germline values: CDR1 MDHEN, CDR2 SYDVKM. This CDR3 is 17 amino acids long. The CDR3 DNA is TGTGCCAGCAGGAGCTTTCCCGGGACTGGGAGGTCCTACGAGCAGTACTTC. It encodes CASRSFPGTGRSYEQYF.

The chain links TRBV14 to TRBJ1-1, with no clear D. This CDR3 is built from 13 residues. The V gene's germline CDR1 is SGHDN and CDR2 FVKESK. V was trimmed by 0 bases and J by 2 bases, leaving 4 bases between them. CDR3 protein: CASSQDLNTEAFF. As DNA, the CDR3 is TGTGCCAGCAGCCAAGATCTCAACACTGAAGCTTTCTTT.

This clone has just a few counts. The rearrangement uses TRBV28 and TRBJ1-5, with D possibly matching TRBD1 (5 bases). Per germline, CDR1 MDHEN and CDR2 SYDVKM. With 6 bases removed from V and 1 base from J, the gap between germline ends came to 16 bases. The CDR3 has 16 residues. The CDR3 here is CASSRQGSISNQPQHF. The CDR3 bases are TGTGCCAGCAGCCGGCAGGGAAGTATAAGCAATCAGCCCCAGCATTTT.

The chain uses TRBV11-2 and TRBJ2-1; perhaps TRBD2 as D (5 bases). Looked up from germline, CDR1 is SGHAT and CDR2 is FQNNGV. V lost 0 bases and J lost 8, with 20 bases in between. The CDR3 is made up of 17 amino acids. CDR3 nucleotide sequence: TGTGCCAGCAGCTTAGATCCCCCTGGTCGAGCGAGGGATGAGCAGTTCTTC. Residues: CASSLDPPGRARDEQFF.

The rearrangement links TRBV7-2 to TRBJ1-5; the D is unclear. Germline CDR1 reads SGHTA; CDR2 reads FQGNSA. The CDR3 sequence is 13 residues long. V shed 3 bases and J shed 7 bases, with 10 bases lying between them. The CDR3 loop is CASSLAFGQPQHF. DNA for the CDR3: TGTGCCAGCAGCTTGGCCTTCGGGCAGCCCCAGCATTTT.

The J gene is TRBJ1-4, the V gene TRBV19; 7 bases map to TRBD1. Germline assignment: CDR1 LNHDA and CDR2 SQIVND (reference sequence). The CDR3 totals 14 residues. The junction had 6 bases not matched to a gene; V was cut back by 5 bases and J by 6 bases. Here the CDR3 reads CASSPTGKDEKLFF. The CDR3 nucleotides read TGTGCCAGTAGTCCGACAGGGAAGGATGAAAAACTGTTTTTT.

CDR3 DNA sequence: TGCAGCGTTGACGCAGGGGGCCCTAACCTCATGAACACTGAAGCTTTCTTT. Its protein is CSVDAGGPNLMNTEAFF. The J gene is TRBJ1-1, the V gene TRBV29-1; 8 positions agree with TRBD1. The germline V gene encodes CDR1 SQVTM and CDR2 ANQGSEA. CDR3 size: 17 residues. V gave up 3 bases and J gave up 0 bases; unmatched junction bases: 12.

The rearrangement links TRBV28 to TRBJ2-7; a possible D gene is TRBD2 (6 bases). Deletions cut 6 bases from V and 4 bases from J, with 19 bases between. The CDR3 covers 15 residues. Germline V lookup: CDR1 MDHEN, CDR2 SYDVKM. Written as DNA, the CDR3 is TGTGCCAGCAGATCCCTTGGAGGGAGACTTTACGAGCAGTACTTC. This encodes CASRSLGGRLYEQYF.

The chain recombines TRBV7-2 with TRBJ2-7, with 10 bases aligning to TRBD2. V shed 2 bases and J 7 bases; nucleotides not matched to a gene: 2. The germline CDR1 and CDR2 sequences are SGHTA and FQGNSA. CDR3 length: 13 amino acids. In nucleotides, the CDR3 is TGTGCCAGCAGCTTAACGGGACTAGCGGAGCAGTACTTC. It is translated as CASSLTGLAEQYF.

The chain carries TRBV19 and TRBJ2-5, with D possibly being TRBD2 (6 bases). Germline V CDR1 and CDR2: LNHDA, SQIVND (reference sequence). V lost 2 bases, J lost 2 bases, and 9 bases lay in between. The CDR3 spans 14 residues. CDR3 nucleotides: TGTGCCAGTAGTATAACGGGGGTTCAAGAGACCCAGTACTTC. Translation gives CASSITGVQETQYF.

V usage is TRBV18 and J usage is TRBJ2-3; D gene unclear. V was shortened by 3 bases and J by 3 bases, with 13 bases between the two germline ends. This CDR3 comprises 15 residues. Per germline, CDR1 KGHSH and CDR2 LQKENI. DNA for the CDR3: TGTGCCAGCTCACCCCCACTACCCGGAACAGATACGCAGTATTTT. Encoded protein: CASSPPLPGTDTQYF.

This chain uses TRBV18 with TRBJ1-1; no definite D call. V was cut by 3 bases and J by 0 bases, with 8 bases left in between. This CDR3 region has 14 residues. Germline CDR1 is KGHSH and CDR2 is LQKENI. The chain's CDR3 is CASSPWSLNTEAFF. CDR3 nucleotide sequence: TGTGCCAGCTCACCGTGGAGCTTGAACACTGAAGCTTTCTTT.